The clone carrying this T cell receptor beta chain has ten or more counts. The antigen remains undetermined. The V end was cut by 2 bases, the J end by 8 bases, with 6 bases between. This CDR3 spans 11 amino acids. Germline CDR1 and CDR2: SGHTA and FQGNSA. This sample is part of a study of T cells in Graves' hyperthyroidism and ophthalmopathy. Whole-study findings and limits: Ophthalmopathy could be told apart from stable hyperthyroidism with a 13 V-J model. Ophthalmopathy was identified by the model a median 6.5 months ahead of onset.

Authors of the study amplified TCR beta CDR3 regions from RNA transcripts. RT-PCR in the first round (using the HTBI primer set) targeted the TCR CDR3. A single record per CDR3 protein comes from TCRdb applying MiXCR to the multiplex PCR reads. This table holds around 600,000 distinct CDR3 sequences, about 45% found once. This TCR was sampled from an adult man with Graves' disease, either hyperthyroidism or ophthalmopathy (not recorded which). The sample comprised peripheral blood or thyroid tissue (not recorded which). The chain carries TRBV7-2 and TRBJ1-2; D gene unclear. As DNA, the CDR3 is TGTGCCAGCAGCTTAACGGTGGGCTACACCTTC. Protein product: CASSLTVGYTF.